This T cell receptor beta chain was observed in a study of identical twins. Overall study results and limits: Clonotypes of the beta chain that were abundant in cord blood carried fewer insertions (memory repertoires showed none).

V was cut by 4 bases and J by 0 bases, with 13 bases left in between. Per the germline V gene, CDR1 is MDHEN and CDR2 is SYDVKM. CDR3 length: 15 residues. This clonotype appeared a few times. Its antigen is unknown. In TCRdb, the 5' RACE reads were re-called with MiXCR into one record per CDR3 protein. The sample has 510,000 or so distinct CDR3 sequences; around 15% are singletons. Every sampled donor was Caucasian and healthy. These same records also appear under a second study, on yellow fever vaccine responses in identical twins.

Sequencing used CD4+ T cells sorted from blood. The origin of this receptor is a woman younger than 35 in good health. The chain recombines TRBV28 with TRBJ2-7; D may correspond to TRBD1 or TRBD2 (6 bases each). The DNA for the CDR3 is TGTGCCAGCAGTTCCATCGGGGGCATCTCCTACGAGCAGTACGTC. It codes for CASSSIGGISYEQYV.